Detailed here is one TCR beta chain. These data belong to a study of T cell changes during pregnancy in multiple sclerosis. TCRdb's copy holds only in-frame clones and misses some; the assay was immunoSEQ multiplex PCR. This sample has over 50,000 clones, with about 87% found just once. The CDR3 is 15 amino acids. The ends were cut back, 3 bases at V and 6 bases at J, with 15 bases in the middle. Germline-derived CDR1 and CDR2 are SGDLS and YYNGEE. The receptor was isolated from a human donor whose cells served as feeder cells for cultures in a pregnancy study. This chain connects TRBV9 to TRBJ2-2; D is uncertain. What was sequenced was peripheral blood from another person, used as feeder cells. This CDR3 is CASSAYNQAPGELFF. The CDR3 DNA reads TGTGCCAGCAGCGCCTATAACCAGGCTCCCGGGGAGCTGTTTTTT.